Described below is a single TCR beta chain sequence and its context. This entry belongs to a study of blood T cell repertoires in COVID-19. The overall study: Italy, Spain and the United States were the sources of the convalescent and acute COVID-19 samples. Sources were T cells, B-cell-depleted T cells, or PBMCs; the material itself was cDNA or gDNA.

In the source study's methods: Amplification of reference gene primers provided the estimated nucleated cell counts. Sequencing was performed with immunoSEQ multiplex PCR; in TCRdb, only in-frame clones are kept and a portion is missing. The D gene and trimming were derived from the DNA, and the V and J assignments and clone size from that table. The table lists under 300,000 clones, about 88% of them singletons, with 5.5% to 9% in the top ten. This CDR3 comprises 16 residues. Germline CDR1 reads LGHNA; CDR2 reads YSLEER. The V end lost 0 bases, the J end lost 5 bases, and 16 bases lay between the germline ends.

The sequence was collected from an older woman with active or convalescent COVID-19. This chain joins TRBV4-3 and TRBJ1-2; D gene unclear. Sample: peripheral blood. CDR3 DNA sequence: TGCGCCAGCAGCCAAGATAGTAGCTGGGAGGTATATGGCTACACCTTC. Translated, it gives CASSQDSSWEVYGYTF.